These T cell receptor beta chains were read from a single sample in a study of radiotherapy plus CTLA-4 blockade in lung cancer. Assay used: immunoSEQ multiplex PCR; TCRdb lists only in-frame clones, some missing. The sample has 70,000 to 90,000 clones, approximately 86% seen once. The material was peripheral blood, obtained from a patient treated with radiotherapy plus ipilimumab. These receptor sequences come from a human donor with non-small cell lung cancer who had stable disease on radiotherapy plus ipilimumab. CDR3s include the opening cysteine and the closing phenylalanine or tryptophan. A D gene is named only where the DNA matches it firmly. For some rows the clone size is stated as once, few or many, or as a class when expanded; others skip it.

V,J,D,size,DNA,CDR3
TRBV19,TRBJ2-5,.,.,TGTGCCAGTAGTATAGAGGAGGATACGACCCAGTACTTC,CASSIEEDTTQYF
TRBV28,TRBJ2-3,TRBD2,.,TGTGCCAGCAGTCCGGGACTAGCGGGAGGGTCAGATACGCAGTATTTT,CASSPGLAGGSDTQYF
TRBV5-4,TRBJ2-1,TRBD2,.,TGTGCCAGCAGCTTGGTTAGCGGGAGGTCGACGGAGGAGCAGTTCTTC,CASSLVSGRSTEEQFF
TRBV5-7,TRBJ1-2,.,.,TGTGCCAGCAGCTTGATGGGATACTATGGCTACACCTTC,CASSLMGYYGYTF
TRBV6-6,TRBJ1-1,TRBD1,.,TGTGCCAGCAGTTTTGCCGGGACAGGGGACACTGAAGCTTTCTTT,CASSFAGTGDTEAFF
TRBV28,TRBJ1-4,.,.,TGTGCCAGCAGTTTAGGGCCGGAACTGTTTTTT,CASSLGPELFF
TRBV10-3,TRBJ2-4,.,.,TGTGCCATCAGTGAGCCAGAGGGGTCAAACATTCAGTACTTC,CAISEPEGSNIQYF
TRBV7-3,TRBJ2-3,TRBD1,.,TGTGCCAGCAGCCCCCCCGCCGGGACAGGGGGCGCAGATACGCAGTATTTT,CASSPPAGTGGADTQYF
TRBV10-3,TRBJ1-5,.,.,TGTGCCATCGGGGGGGGCGGAAATCAGCCCCAGCATTTT,CAIGGGGNQPQHF
TRBV5-4,TRBJ1-2,.,.,TGTGCCAGCAGCTCCTCCCTGCCCGACCTGGGGGGCTATGGCTACACCTTC,CASSSSLPDLGGYGYTF
TRBV11-2,TRBJ2-3,.,.,TGTGCCAGCAGCCTCAGGATTTCCACAGATACGCAGTATTTT,CASSLRISTDTQYF
TRBV7-8,TRBJ2-5,TRBD1,.,TGTGCCAGCAGCTTAGGACAGGGCAGGAGAGAGACCCAGTACTTC,CASSLGQGRRETQYF
TRBV28,TRBJ2-7,.,.,TGTGCCAGCAGTTGGACAAACTACGAGCAGTACTTC,CASSWTNYEQYF
TRBV5-4,TRBJ2-1,.,.,TGTGCCAGCAGCTTTTTAGGTGGGGAGCAGTTCTTC,CASSFLGGEQFF
TRBV19,TRBJ2-2,.,.,TGTGCCAGTAGTATCGCTGCCACCGGGGAGCTGTTTTTT,CASSIAATGELFF
TRBV4-1,TRBJ1-2,TRBD1,.,TGCGCCAGCAGCCAAGCAGGGGGCATCCTTCGTGGCTACACCTTC,CASSQAGGILRGYTF
TRBV5-4,TRBJ1-5,.,once,TGTGCCAGCAGCCCCGAGGAGTGGGGTCCCCAGCATTTT,CASSPEEWGPQHF
TRBV18,TRBJ2-1,TRBD2,.,TGTGCCAGCTCATGGGCGCCAGCGGGGTACAATGAGCAGTTCTTC,CASSWAPAGYNEQFF
TRBV10-2,TRBJ2-2,.,.,TGCGCCAGCAGTTTGGAGGCATGGGGCACCGGGGAGCTGTTTTTT,CASSLEAWGTGELFF
TRBV10-1,TRBJ1-1,.,.,TGCGCCAGCCTCATTCGGGGCGTGAAGGCTTTCTTT,CASLIRGVKAFF
TRBV5-4,TRBJ1-1,TRBD1,.,TGTGCCAGCAGCTTGAAGGTCACAGGGGTTCGGGACACTGAAGCTTTCTTT,CASSLKVTGVRDTEAFF
TRBV9,TRBJ2-7,.,.,TGTGCCAGCAGCGTAGGAAGAAGCTCCCGCGAGCAGTACTTC,CASSVGRSSREQYF
TRBV5-1,TRBJ2-7,.,once,TGCGCCAGCAGCTTGGTAGGTCCCAGCAGAAAGGACGAGCAGTACTTC,CASSLVGPSRKDEQYF
TRBV6-5,TRBJ2-3,.,.,TGTGCCAGCAGTTACGAGAAGGGGACAGATACGCAGTATTTT,CASSYEKGTDTQYF
TRBV19,TRBJ2-5,.,.,TGTGCCAGTAATTTCTTGGGGCAGGTGAAAGAGACCCAGTACTTC,CASNFLGQVKETQYF
TRBV5-1,TRBJ2-2,.,.,TGCGCCAGCAGCTTTGGGGGTTTGTCCGGGGAGCTGTTTTTT,CASSFGGLSGELFF
TRBV18,TRBJ1-6,TRBD1,.,TGTGCCAGCTCTCCCGGGACAGGGTATAATTCACCCCTCCACTTT,CASSPGTGYNSPLHF
TRBV27,TRBJ2-5,.,.,TGTGCCAGCAGTCCTCTGAACAGAGAAGAGACCCAGTACTTC,CASSPLNREETQYF
TRBV6-6,TRBJ1-4,.,.,TGTGCCAGCAGAGAATCGCCTAATGAAAAACTGTTTTTT,CASRESPNEKLFF
TRBV28,TRBJ2-3,TRBD2,.,TGTGCCAGCAGTCTACTAGCGGGAGGGCCCTCAGATACGCAGTATTTT,CASSLLAGGPSDTQYF
TRBV5-1,TRBJ1-6,.,.,TGCGCCAGCAGCTTGGCCCGGCTGAGTGGTAGGGATAATTCACCCCTCCACTTT,CASSLARLSGRDNSPLHF
TRBV18,TRBJ2-3,TRBD2,.,TGTGCCAGCTCTTCGATTCCGGGACTAGCGGGAGATACGCAGTATTTT,CASSSIPGLAGDTQYF
TRBV11-3,TRBJ2-7,TRBD2,.,TGTGCCAGCAGCCAGGGCCTAGCGGGGGGACGCGAGCAGTACTTC,CASSQGLAGGREQYF
TRBV7-2,TRBJ1-2,.,few,TGTGCCAGCAGCCCCCGACAGGCTTGGGGCTACACCTTC,CASSPRQAWGYTF
TRBV7-2,TRBJ1-1,.,.,TGTGCCAGCAGCCTTAGGGCGAACACTGAAGCTTTCTTT,CASSLRANTEAFF
TRBV7-3,TRBJ1-3,TRBD1,.,TGTGCCAGCAGCTTAGGGACAGAGGGCACCATATATTTT,CASSLGTEGTIYF
TRBV19,TRBJ2-3,.,.,TGTGCCAGTAGTATCGACGGAGGTACAGATACGCAGTATTTT,CASSIDGGTDTQYF
TRBV5-8,TRBJ1-5,.,.,TGTGCCAGCAGCCCCTCTAGTCTTCAGCCCCAGCATTTT,CASSPSSLQPQHF
TRBV29-1,TRBJ2-5,.,.,TGCAGCGTTGGGACAATCGAGACCCAGTACTTC,CSVGTIETQYF
TRBV28,TRBJ1-2,TRBD1,.,TGTGCCAGCAGTTTAGGGAGGACAGGGACCGGCTACACCTTC,CASSLGRTGTGYTF
TRBV27,TRBJ1-5,.,.,TGTGCCAGCAGTGCGGTGGGGGGACAGCCCCAGCATTTT,CASSAVGGQPQHF
TRBV19,TRBJ1-2,.,few,TGTGCCAGTAGTAACCTACAGGAGTACTATGGCTACACCTTC,CASSNLQEYYGYTF
TRBV15,TRBJ2-1,.,.,TGTGCCACCAGCAGAAGCCGGGACTCGATACCATACAATGAGCAGTTCTTC,CATSRSRDSIPYNEQFF
TRBV5-1,TRBJ2-3,.,.,TGCGCCAGCAGCTTGGCAACCAGGGATACGCAGTATTTT,CASSLATRDTQYF
TRBV7-2,TRBJ1-5,TRBD1,.,TGTGCCAGCAGCATGGGGACAGGGCATAGCAATCAGCCCCAGCATTTT,CASSMGTGHSNQPQHF
TRBV5-8,TRBJ2-1,TRBD2,.,TGTGCCAGCAGCTTAGGGACTAGCGGGCCGTACAATGAGCAGTTCTTC,CASSLGTSGPYNEQFF
TRBV7-6,TRBJ2-7,TRBD1,once,TGTGCCAGCAGCCCCAGGGGGCTCTACGAGCAGTACTTC,CASSPRGLYEQYF